Each of the 20 T cell receptor beta chains below was sequenced from the same sample in a study of blood T cell repertoires in COVID-19. Measured with immunoSEQ multiplex PCR; TCRdb has only the in-frame clones, and not every one. The table shows about 230,000 clones, with roughly 90% occurring only once. Sequencing was performed on PBMCs or T cells enriched from blood (not recorded which). These receptors all come from a woman between 25 and 40 years old with acute COVID-19.

The chain has TRBV29-1 and TRBJ1-3; TRBD1 matches at 10 bases. The CDR3 length is 13 residues. V was clipped by 6 bases and J by 4 bases; unmatched bases: 3. Per germline, CDR1 SQVTM and CDR2 ANQGSEA. Here the CDR3 reads CSVTGGAGNTIYF. Here the CDR3 DNA reads TGCAGCGTGACAGGGGGCGCGGGAAACACCATATATTTT. The full variable domain, with the rest looked up from reference TRBV29-1 and TRBJ1-3, is SAVISQKPSRDICQRGTSLTIQCQVDSQVTMMFWYRQQPGQSLTLIATANQGSEATYESGFVIDKFPISRPNLTFSTLTVSNMSPEDSSIYLCSVTGGAGNTIYFGEGSWLTVV.

The chain links TRBV7-2 to TRBJ1-6, with TRBD1 matching 8 bases. The CDR3 length is 15 residues. The germline V gene encodes CDR1 SGHTA and CDR2 FQGNSA. Trimming cost V 5 bases and J 10 bases; bases outside gene matches: 10. CDR3 sequence reads: CASSLLGQVGSPLHF. The CDR3 DNA reads as TGTGCCAGCAGCCTACTGGGACAGGTGGGCTCACCCCTCCACTTT.

The gene calls are TRBV30 and TRBJ2-6; no reliable D call. The CDR3 sequence is 12 residues long. Trimming stripped 5 bases from V and 1 base from J, with 3 bases between. Germline CDR1 is GTSNPN and CDR2 is SVGIG (reference sequence). The CDR3 region has the DNA TGTGCCTGGGCGTCTGGGGCCAACGTCCTGACTTTC. As protein: CAWASGANVLTF. Combining the CDR3 with reference TRBV30 and TRBJ2-6 gives the whole variable domain SQTIHQWPATLVQPVGSPLSLECTVEGTSNPNLYWYRQAAGRGLQLLFYSVGIGQISSEVPQNLSASRPQDRQFILSSKKLLLSDSGFYLCAWASGANVLTFGAGSRLTVL.

The V and J genes are TRBV3-1 (or the pseudogene TRBV3-2) and TRBJ2-1; no clear D. Per germline, CDR1 LGHDT and CDR2 YNNKEL (reference sequence). CDR3 length equals 16 residues. V was shortened by 0 bases and J by 0 bases, with 9 bases between the two germline ends. CDR3 region: CASSQDRYFSYNEQFF. CDR3 bases: TGTGCCAGCAGCCAAGACAGGTACTTCTCCTACAATGAGCAGTTCTTC.

This chain joins TRBV2 and TRBJ1-1; D is unclear. Trimming removed 2 bases at V and 1 base at J, with 2 bases between. From germline, CDR1 is SNHLY and CDR2 FYNNEI. This CDR3 has 12 amino acids. The CDR3 loop is CASSEQNTEAFF. CDR3 nucleotides: TGTGCCAGCAGTGAACAGAACACTGAAGCTTTCTTT. The variable domain in full, completed from reference TRBV2 and TRBJ1-1, reads EPEVTQTPSHQVTQMGQEVILRCVPISNHLYFYWYRQILGQKVEFLVSFYNNEISEKSEIFDDQFSVERPDGSNFTLKIRSTKLEDSAMYFCASSEQNTEAFFGQGTRLTVV.

The V and J genes are TRBV10-3 and TRBJ1-6; tentatively, D is TRBD1 (6 bases). Germline lookup yields CDR1 ENHRY and CDR2 SYGVKD. V was cut by 2 bases and J by 7 bases, with 9 bases left in between. The CDR3 extends over 14 amino acids. The CDR3 DNA reads as TGTGCCATCAGTGAGAACAGGGCCAATTCACCCCTCCACTTT. It yields the protein CAISENRANSPLHF.

The genes are TRBV5-1 and TRBJ1-1; D remains unclear. This CDR3 region has 15 residues. Per germline, CDR1 SGHRS and CDR2 YFSETQ. V shed 0 bases and J shed 5 bases, with 14 bases lying between them. This chain's CDR3 is CASSLGSPAGTEAFF. CDR3 in DNA: TGCGCCAGCAGCTTGGGCTCCCCCGCGGGGACTGAAGCTTTCTTT.

V usage is TRBV6-5 and J usage is TRBJ1-1, with TRBD1 matching over 9 bases. This CDR3 comprises 13 residues. From germline, CDR1 is MNHEY and CDR2 SVGAGI. V lost 5 bases and J lost 11; bases outside the gene matches: 9. The CDR3 DNA reads TGTGCCAGCAGTCCCGGGACAGGGAAGGCGGCTTTCTTT. Translating it yields CASSPGTGKAAFF.

This chain joins TRBV7-9 and TRBJ1-1; no reliable D call. Trimming removed 5 bases at V and 4 bases at J, with 11 bases between. Germline CDR1 SEHNR, CDR2 FQNEAQ (reference sequence). The CDR3 is 13 amino acids. CDR3 amino acids: CASSPGVVTEAFF. The CDR3 DNA follows: TGTGCCAGCAGCCCGGGAGTAGTCACTGAAGCTTTCTTT.

CDR3 sequence reads: CASSDENPGQDTQYF. CDR3 in DNA: TGCGCCAGCAGCGACGAAAATCCGGGACAGGATACGCAGTATTTT. J is TRBJ2-3 and V is TRBV5-1, with 7 nucleotides matching TRBD1. V lost 4 bases and J lost 6; bases outside the gene matches: 11. The CDR3 consists of 15 residues. In germline, CDR1 is SGHRS, CDR2 YFSETQ.

This chain uses TRBV27 with TRBJ2-7; TRBD1 aligns across 7 bases. J was trimmed by 3 bases and V by 4 bases; bases with no gene match: 6. This CDR3 region has 14 residues. Germline loops: CDR1 MNHEY, CDR2 SMNVEV (reference sequence). The CDR3 region is CASSSTGANYEQYF. As DNA, the CDR3 is TGTGCCAGCAGTTCTACAGGGGCCAACTACGAGCAGTACTTC.

The chain combines TRBV7-9 with TRBJ2-3; 13 positions agree with TRBD2. Per the germline V gene, CDR1 is SEHNR and CDR2 is FQNEAQ (reference sequence). With V trimmed by 0 bases and J by 4 bases, 1 base remained unmatched. This CDR3 has 16 residues. This CDR3 reads CASSLALAGGPDTQYF. CDR3 DNA: TGTGCCAGCAGCTTAGCACTAGCGGGGGGGCCAGATACGCAGTATTTT.

The table lists this clone with a count of one. The chain employs TRBV6-2 or TRBV6-3 and TRBJ2-7; TRBD2 matches at 8 bases. This CDR3 spans 14 amino acids. Trimming removed 6 bases from V and 2 bases from J; junction bases left unmatched: 6. Per the germline V gene, CDR1 is MNHEY and CDR2 is SVGEGT. The CDR3 here is CASSLTGGPYEQYF. CDR3 bases: TGTGCCAGCAGCCTAACGGGGGGGCCCTACGAGCAGTACTTC.

The chain joins TRBV19 to TRBJ1-1; maybe TRBD1 (6 bases). Between the trimmed V and J ends, which lost 6 bases and 0 bases, there was a span of 17 bases. Per germline, CDR1 LNHDA and CDR2 SQIVND (reference sequence). The CDR3 runs to 16 residues. CDR3 bases: TGTGCCAGTAGCTTGATCGATGGACAGATGAACACTGAAGCTTTCTTT. Residues: CASSLIDGQMNTEAFF.

The J gene is TRBJ2-3, the V gene TRBV27; D gene uncertain. The V end lost 2 bases, the J end lost 1 base, and 7 bases lay between the germline ends. CDR1 and CDR2 from the germline V gene are MNHEY and SMNVEV (reference sequence). This CDR3 is 14 amino acids long. The CDR3 loop reads CASSLAGGTDTQYF. The CDR3 DNA sequence: TGTGCCAGCAGTTTAGCTGGAGGCACAGATACGCAGTATTTT.

This clone was observed a single time. This chain uses TRBV5-1 with TRBJ2-2; maybe TRBD2 (6 bases). V was pared by 0 bases and J by 3 bases, with 12 bases between. Per the germline V gene, CDR1 is SGHRS and CDR2 is YFSETQ. The CDR3 is made up of 16 amino acids. The DNA of the CDR3 is TGCGCCAGCAGCTTGGAAGGAGGGGCCCACACCGGGGAGCTGTTTTTT. Encoded protein: CASSLEGGAHTGELFF.

The chain combines TRBV7-8 with TRBJ2-1; D is possibly TRBD2 (6 bases). The CDR3 totals 14 residues. Trimming removed 3 bases from V and 0 bases from J, with 6 bases in between. Looked up from germline, CDR1 is SGHVS and CDR2 is FQNEAQ. The CDR3 reads CASSLGGSYNEQFF. CDR3 sequence (DNA): TGTGCCAGCAGCTTGGGGGGCTCCTACAATGAGCAGTTCTTC.

The rearrangement uses TRBV30 and TRBJ2-4; the D gene is possibly TRBD2 (7 bases). The V gene's germline CDR1 is GTSNPN and CDR2 SVGIG (reference sequence). This CDR3 spans 14 amino acids. Trimming removed 0 bases at V and 8 bases at J, with 14 bases between. Here the CDR3 reads CAWSVGGPVDIQYF. Written as DNA, the CDR3 is TGTGCCTGGAGTGTCGGGGGGCCGGTTGACATTCAGTACTTC.

The chain employs TRBV7-9 and TRBJ1-1; D is uncertain. The CDR3 runs to 15 residues. Trimming took off 6 bases at V and 4 bases at J, with 18 bases between the two ends. CDR1 SEHNR and CDR2 FQNEAQ come from the germline V gene (reference sequence). CDR3 in amino acids: CASSSLAGKVTEAFF. The DNA of the CDR3 is TGTGCCAGCAGTTCCCTCGCGGGGAAAGTCACTGAAGCTTTCTTT.

This chain connects TRBV11-2 to TRBJ1-1; 7 positions match TRBD1. CDR1 and CDR2 from the germline V gene are SGHAT and FQNNGV. Trimming took 6 bases from V and 0 from J; bases not matched to a gene: 1. The CDR3 is 13 amino acids. CDR3 sequence reads: CASRGQLNTEAFF. The CDR3 DNA follows: TGTGCCAGCAGGGGACAGTTGAACACTGAAGCTTTCTTT.